The T cell receptor beta chain described here comes from a study of T-cell reconstitution after alpha-beta-depleted transplantation in children. Many counts were recorded for this clonotype. A TCRbeta library incorporating unique molecular identifiers was prepared. Via MiXCR, TCRdb re-called the PCR reads, giving one row per CDR3 protein. The sample has approximately 190,000 distinct CDR3 sequences, around 5.9% seen once. Sample: PBMCs, taken before TCRalphabeta/CD19-depleted stem cell transplant. The clonotype comes from a girl less than two years old with combined immunodeficiency, due to receive a stem cell transplant.

The CDR3 DNA follows: TGCGCCAGCAGGAGGGACGGAATACTAGCTAACTATGGCTACACCTTC. Protein: CASRRDGILANYGYTF. V and J are TRBV5-1 and TRBJ1-2; D is possibly TRBD1 (5 bases). V lost 5 bases and J lost 0, with 17 bases in between. This CDR3 comprises 16 residues. Germline CDR1 reads SGHRS; CDR2 reads YFSETQ.